These 20 T cell receptor beta chains were all obtained from the same sample, sequenced in a study of T cell responses to AZD1222 COVID-19 vaccine. Repertoires were generated with immunoSEQ multiplex PCR, while TCRdb's copy carries only in-frame clones and drops some. The sample lists 130,000 or so clones, around 94% seen once, with under 7.5% in the top ten. The sequencing used peripheral blood, collected on day 0 of AZD1222 vaccination. The source is an adult in good health.

The chain couples TRBV29-1 to TRBJ2-7; D remains unclear. CDR1 SQVTM and CDR2 ANQGSEA come from the germline V gene. Between the trimmed V and J ends, which lost 5 bases and 4 bases, there was a span of 12 bases. This CDR3 spans 12 amino acids. The CDR3 sequence: CSVIVARYEQYF. The DNA for the CDR3 is TGCAGCGTTATTGTTGCTAGATACGAGCAGTACTTC.

The V gene is TRBV7-2, the J gene TRBJ1-6; no clear D. In germline, CDR1 is SGHTA, CDR2 FQGNSA. Trimming removed 2 bases at V and 7 bases at J, with 6 bases between. The CDR3 covers 13 residues. The CDR3 DNA sequence: TGTGCCAGCAGCTTAAGCCCCAATTCACCCCTCCACTTT. Its translation: CASSLSPNSPLHF.

This clone was detected a few times. This chain connects TRBV2 to TRBJ2-7, with 10 bases lining up with TRBD2. The length of the CDR3 is 15 residues. Trimming cost V 4 bases and J 0 bases; bases outside gene matches: 3. Germline V CDR1 and CDR2: SNHLY, FYNNEI. As DNA, the CDR3 is TGTGCCAGCAGTGTTTCTAGCGGGAGCTCCTACGAGCAGTACTTC. This translates into CASSVSSGSSYEQYF.

This clone was detected once. This chain joins TRBV2 and TRBJ1-6, with 8 bases that match TRBD1. The CDR3 has 14 residues. CDR1 is SNHLY, CDR2 FYNNEI, per germline. V was clipped by 6 bases and J by 10 bases; unmatched bases: 8. CDR3 amino acids: CASRGRGLGSPLHF. In nucleotides, the CDR3 is TGTGCCAGCAGAGGCAGGGGGCTAGGGTCACCCCTCCACTTT.

This clone was detected only once. The chain links TRBV2 to TRBJ1-5; tentative D call: TRBD1 (6 bases). Germline V lookup: CDR1 SNHLY, CDR2 FYNNEI. V gave up 4 bases and J gave up 7 bases, with 17 bases separating them. This CDR3 is 15 amino acids long. The CDR3 bases are TGTGCCAGCAGTGCCTGGGGCAGGGGAGGGCAGCCCCAGCATTTT. It encodes CASSAWGRGGQPQHF.

This chain connects TRBV12-5 to TRBJ1-5; a weak D match, TRBD1 (6 bases). V was cut by 1 base and J by 2 bases, with 9 bases left in between. The germline gives CDR1 LGHNT, CDR2 FRNRAP. CDR3 length: 15 residues. CDR3 DNA sequence: TGTGCTAGTGGTTTGGGGCCAGGGGGCAATCAGCCCCAGCATTTT. Amino acids: CASGLGPGGNQPQHF.

The V gene is TRBV30, the J gene TRBJ1-4; D is uncertain. The V and J ends lost 4 bases and 5 bases respectively, with 8 bases between them. The germline CDR1 and CDR2 sequences are GTSNPN and SVGIG (reference sequence). This CDR3 is built from 12 residues. For the CDR3, the DNA is TGTGCCTGGACCCTACAAAATGAAAAACTGTTTTTT. It is translated as CAWTLQNEKLFF.

J is TRBJ2-7 and V is TRBV6-5, with 7 bases identical to TRBD1. The V gene's germline CDR1 is MNHEY and CDR2 SVGAGI. The CDR3 is 14 residues long. Losses at the gene ends were 0 bases for V and 1 base for J; bases not matched to a gene: 0. The CDR3 coding sequence is TGTGCCAGCAGTTACTCGGGACAGTCCTACGAGCAGTACTTC. Protein sequence: CASSYSGQSYEQYF.

This clone was seen once. One junction end does not reproduce the germline sequence, and a read error may be involved. V and J are TRBV7-3 and TRBJ2-5; the D gene is possibly TRBD2 (7 bases). This CDR3 region has 18 residues. Per the germline V gene, CDR1 is SGHTA and CDR2 is FQGTGA. The CDR3 DNA follows: TGTGCCAGCAGCCAGGCGCCACCCCGGTGGGGGGGGCAAGGGACCCAGTACTTC. Amino acids: CASSQAPPRWGGQGTQYF.

This sequence joins TRBV2 and TRBJ2-3, with D maybe TRBD2 (5 bases). The CDR3 is 17 amino acids. The germline V and J ends were trimmed by 4 bases and 6 bases, with 23 bases remaining between them. Germline CDR1 is SNHLY and CDR2 is FYNNEI. The CDR3 protein is CASSVGGRGILWDTQYF. CDR3 coding DNA: TGTGCCAGCAGTGTCGGAGGCCGGGGAATTTTGTGGGATACGCAGTATTTT.

The V and J genes are TRBV20-1 and TRBJ2-1; 10 positions agree with TRBD2. Looked up from germline, CDR1 is DFQATT and CDR2 is SNEGSKA (reference sequence). Trimming at V came to 3 bases and at J to 5 bases, leaving 7 bases not matched to a gene. CDR3 length equals 15 residues. CDR3 sequence: CSASKGLAGDNEQFF. In DNA form, the CDR3 reads TGCAGTGCTAGTAAAGGGCTAGCGGGAGACAATGAGCAGTTCTTC.

The chain joins TRBV28 to TRBJ2-7; maybe TRBD1 (9 bases). The CDR3 runs 15 residues. Trimming stripped 5 bases from V and 5 bases from J, with 19 bases between. CDR1 is MDHEN, CDR2 SYDVKM, per germline. The CDR3 sequence: CASSPGGDRAHEQYF. Here the CDR3 DNA reads TGTGCCAGCAGTCCGGGGGGGGACAGGGCCCACGAGCAGTACTTC.

V gene TRBV4-3 combines with J gene TRBJ1-2; D is unresolved. This CDR3 comprises 15 residues. V was clipped by 0 bases and J by 14 bases, with 22 bases between them. Looked up from germline, CDR1 is LGHNA and CDR2 is YSLEER. The CDR3 loop is CASSQDFPSGGSGTF. Here the CDR3 DNA reads TGCGCCAGCAGCCAAGATTTCCCCTCGGGTGGCTCGGGTACCTTC.

V gene TRBV11-3 combines with J gene TRBJ2-2, with D unclear. Trimming took 1 base from V and 5 from J, leaving 17 bases between them. This CDR3 has 17 residues. Germline lookup yields CDR1 SGHNT and CDR2 YENEEA. The CDR3 sequence: CASSLAPVGRGTGELFF. The CDR3 nucleotides read TGTGCCAGCAGCTTAGCCCCTGTGGGTCGTGGGACCGGGGAGCTGTTTTTT.

The chain uses TRBV7-3 and TRBJ2-5, with no clear D. Trimming stripped 4 bases from V and 4 bases from J, with 10 bases between. CDR3 length: 13 residues. CDR1 is SGHTA and CDR2 is FQGTGA in the germline V gene. Written as DNA, the CDR3 is TGTGCCAGCAGCTCCTGGAGAGGAGAGACCCAGTACTTC. Translated: CASSSWRGETQYF.

The rearrangement uses TRBV10-1 and TRBJ1-4; D gene ambiguous. From germline, CDR1 is WNHNN and CDR2 SYGVQD (reference sequence). The ends were cut back, 6 bases at V and 5 bases at J, with 10 bases in the middle. The CDR3 is 13 residues long. CDR3 loop: CASSSQPNEKLFF. Written as DNA, the CDR3 is TGCGCCAGCAGCAGCCAACCAAATGAAAAACTGTTTTTT.

The chain recombines TRBV19 with TRBJ1-2; 9 positions match TRBD1. The CDR3 is made up of 14 amino acids. CDR1 is LNHDA, CDR2 SQIVND, per germline (reference sequence). J lost 5 bases, V lost 1 base, and 2 bases had no gene match. CDR3 loop: CASSIAGTGYGYTF. The CDR3 region has the DNA TGTGCCAGTAGTATAGCCGGGACAGGGTATGGCTACACCTTC. Variable domain in full (rest from reference TRBV19 and TRBJ1-2): DGGITQSPKYLFRKEGQNVTLSCEQNLNHDAMYWYRQDPGQGLRLIYYSQIVNDFQKGDIAEGYSVSREKKESFPLTVTSAQKNPTAFYLCASSIAGTGYGYTFGSGTRLTVV.

The V and J genes are TRBV2 and TRBJ1-3, with a weak D call TRBD1 (6 bases). The V gene lost 6 bases and the J gene lost 7 bases, with 7 bases spanning the gap. The germline gives CDR1 SNHLY, CDR2 FYNNEI. This CDR3 has 11 amino acids. The CDR3, as DNA: TGTGCCAGCAGCCAGGGGAACACCATATATTTT. It encodes CASSQGNTIYF.

The chain carries TRBV5-1 and TRBJ2-7, with 10 bases lining up with TRBD1. The CDR3 has 14 residues. V lost 3 bases to trimming and J lost 4 bases; unmatched junction nucleotides: 4. The germline CDR1 and CDR2 sequences are SGHRS and YFSETQ. The CDR3 sequence: CASSSRDRGYEQYF. Written as DNA, the CDR3 is TGCGCCAGCAGCTCCCGGGACAGGGGATACGAGCAGTACTTC.

The chain employs TRBV18 and TRBJ2-5; 7 nucleotides agree with TRBD1. The CDR3 length is 14 residues. In germline, CDR1 is KGHSH, CDR2 LQKENI. V shed 5 bases and J 2 bases; nucleotides not matched to a gene: 5. In DNA form, the CDR3 reads TGTGCCAGCTCAAGGGACAGCTTACAAGAGACCCAGTACTTC. It yields the protein CASSRDSLQETQYF.